The rows below give T cell receptor beta chains drawn from one sample of a study of neoadjuvant nivolumab and ipilimumab in lung cancer. Clones were sequenced by immunoSEQ multiplex PCR, and TCRdb holds only the in-frame ones, with some missing. The sample consists of about 26,000 clones, over 80% of them appearing once. Sequences were derived from peripheral blood, sampled before neoadjuvant nivolumab, alone or with ipilimumab. The receptors come from an adult with non-small cell lung cancer. CDR3s include the opening cysteine and the closing phenylalanine or tryptophan. D genes are given only for firm matches. The size entry is marked missing in some rows and otherwise reads once, few, many or a size class.

d_call: .
v_call: TRBV7-9
clone_size: .
j_call: TRBJ1-1
cdr3_nt: TGTGCCAGCAGCCCCGGACCGTTGGGCACTGAAGCTTTCTTT
cdr3_aa: CASSPGPLGTEAFF

d_call: TRBD1
v_call: TRBV18
clone_size: .
j_call: TRBJ2-7
cdr3_nt: TGTGCCAGCTCACCCCCGACAGGGTCCTACGAGCAGTACTTC
cdr3_aa: CASSPPTGSYEQYF

d_call: .
v_call: TRBV7-9
clone_size: once
j_call: TRBJ1-1
cdr3_nt: TGTGCCAGCAGCCAGGCCTCTAGAGGGAATGAAGCTTTCTTT
cdr3_aa: CASSQASRGNEAFF

d_call: .
v_call: TRBV29-1
clone_size: .
j_call: TRBJ1-5
cdr3_nt: TGCAGCGTTGGCCCCGGGTGGGATCAGCCCCAGCATTTT
cdr3_aa: CSVGPGWDQPQHF

d_call: .
v_call: TRBV18
clone_size: few
j_call: TRBJ1-1
cdr3_nt: TGTGCCAGCTCACCCCCGACCCGAACTGAAGCTTTCTTT
cdr3_aa: CASSPPTRTEAFF

d_call: TRBD1
v_call: TRBV5-4
clone_size: .
j_call: TRBJ2-3
cdr3_nt: TGTGCCAGCAGCCCCCCCGGCCCCCGGGACAGGTCTTGGACGCAGTATTTT
cdr3_aa: CASSPPGPRDRSWTQYF

d_call: TRBD1
v_call: TRBV18
clone_size: .
j_call: TRBJ2-1
cdr3_nt: TGTGCCAGCTCACCACGACAGGGGAGGTACAATGAGCAGTTCTTC
cdr3_aa: CASSPRQGRYNEQFF

d_call: .
v_call: TRBV6-6
clone_size: .
j_call: TRBJ1-1
cdr3_nt: TGTGCCAGCAGTTACCCTACAGAGAACACTGAAGCTTTCTTT
cdr3_aa: CASSYPTENTEAFF

d_call: TRBD1
v_call: TRBV7-9
clone_size: .
j_call: TRBJ1-1
cdr3_nt: TGTGCCAGCAGCTCTAGGACAGGGGGAAACACTGAAGCTTTCTTT
cdr3_aa: CASSSRTGGNTEAFF

d_call: TRBD1
v_call: TRBV19
clone_size: .
j_call: TRBJ1-5
cdr3_nt: TGTGCCAGTACCAGGGGACAGCTCAATCAGCCCCAGCATTTT
cdr3_aa: CASTRGQLNQPQHF

d_call: TRBD2
v_call: TRBV4-3
clone_size: .
j_call: TRBJ2-3
cdr3_nt: TGCGCCAGCAGCCAAGGGACGGGGGGGCTTGACACAGATACGCAGTATTTT
cdr3_aa: CASSQGTGGLDTDTQYF

d_call: .
v_call: TRBV29-1
clone_size: .
j_call: TRBJ2-2
cdr3_nt: TGCAGCGTCGGCTCCGGGGTGAACACCGGGGAGCTGTTTTTT
cdr3_aa: CSVGSGVNTGELFF

d_call: .
v_call: TRBV15
clone_size: once
j_call: TRBJ1-5
cdr3_nt: TGTGCCACCAGCAGAGATCTGGGGCGCCCTCAGCCCCAGCATTTT
cdr3_aa: CATSRDLGRPQPQHF

d_call: .
v_call: TRBV5-4
clone_size: .
j_call: TRBJ2-2
cdr3_nt: TGTGCCAGCAGCCTTACAGGTTCTACCGGGGAGCTGTTTTTT
cdr3_aa: CASSLTGSTGELFF

d_call: TRBD2
v_call: TRBV7-3
clone_size: .
j_call: TRBJ2-2
cdr3_nt: TGTGCCAGCAGCAGGACTAGCGGGGGACCCTCCCGGCGCGGGGAGCTGTTTTTT
cdr3_aa: CASSRTSGGPSRRGELFF

d_call: .
v_call: TRBV7-3
clone_size: .
j_call: TRBJ2-3
cdr3_nt: TGTGCCAGCAGCTTCCGGGGTCGCACCTTGGGGACAGATACGCAGTATTTT
cdr3_aa: CASSFRGRTLGTDTQYF

d_call: TRBD1
v_call: TRBV7-8
clone_size: .
j_call: TRBJ1-6
cdr3_nt: TGTGCCAGCAGCTTAGCGGTGGACAGGGGATCACCCCTCCACTTT
cdr3_aa: CASSLAVDRGSPLHF